This TCR beta chain appears in the sequencing data of a study of Ad26.COV2.S vaccination and SARS-CoV-2 variants. For the study at large: Of the COV1001 trial arms, the Ad26.COV2.S arm included the donor.

Assay used: immunoSEQ multiplex PCR; TCRdb lists only in-frame clones, some missing. The table shows roughly 510,000 clones, with roughly nine tenths occurring only once. V was pared by 5 bases and J by 9 bases, with 15 bases between. This CDR3 is 13 amino acids long. Per germline, CDR1 SGHRS and CDR2 YFSETQ. Study findings and constraints: Analytic work on TCR breadth and depth might have understated the full extent of total T cell responses. Substantial breadth was reportedly displayed by spike-specific CD8+ and CD4+ T cell responses after vaccination.

Treatment described: around 19 received Ad26.COV2.S at low or high dose, single or two shots; about 5 received placebo; per-sample allocation not given. At day 63 after the first vaccine or placebo injection, samples were drawn. An adult donor aged 18-55 years was enrolled in Boston. A note on this clone: Its antigen remains unknown.

The genes are TRBV5-1 and TRBJ2-1; D is perhaps TRBD2 (6 bases). The sample here was peripheral blood, taken in a trial of Ad26.COV2.S vaccine versus placebo. This sequence originates from a person aged 18-65 years who received the Ad26.COV2.S COVID-19 vaccine or a placebo. The CDR3 loop reads CASRDGGSGEQFF. The CDR3 coding sequence is TGCGCCAGCAGGGATGGAGGGAGTGGTGAGCAGTTCTTC.